This T cell receptor beta chain was documented in a study of shared clonotypes between healthy human individuals. There were no recent acute infections or vaccinations among the donors, who were healthy HIV-negative adults. Researchers sequenced unsorted PBMC DNA using ten immunoSEQ deep assay plates. Produced via immunoSEQ multiplex PCR; TCRdb's table is partial and in-frame only. Found here are 450,000 to 500,000 clones, about 78% of them singletons; the top ten hold approximately 12%. This sequence originates from a woman aged 40 to 55 in good health. Some clones in this sample may be carry-over from other donors' samples. Sequenced sample: PBMCs.

The CDR3 region has the DNA TGCGCCAGCAGCCAGGGCCAGCCTTTTTACAATGAGCAGTTCTTC. Encoded protein: CASSQGQPFYNEQFF. The chain employs TRBV4-1 and TRBJ2-1; unclear D gene. CDR1 MGHRA and CDR2 YSYEKL come from the germline V gene. The V and J ends lost 3 bases and 4 bases respectively, with 13 bases between them. This CDR3 is built from 15 residues.